This T cell receptor (beta chain) was found in a study of PD-1 blockade in classical Hodgkin lymphoma. General study results and limits: The repertoire differences lack a defined cause, possibly disease activity or prior therapy. Relapsed/refractory patients reportedly had the lowest baseline TCR diversity, below newly diagnosed patients, who were below healthy donors.

Comments on this clone: Its antigen is as yet unknown.

Sequenced by immunoSEQ multiplex PCR; TCRdb stores in-frame clones only, minus some. The sample holds tens of thousands of clones, about 93% seen once. The time point was: newly diagnosed, previously untreated cHL patient sample. The comparison group had newly diagnosed, previously untreated classical Hodgkin lymphoma. The germline gives CDR1 MDHEN, CDR2 SYDVKM. This CDR3 is built from 14 residues. V was clipped by 2 bases and J by 3 bases, with 5 bases between them. The chain recombines TRBV28 with TRBJ1-6, with D unclear. The sample consisted of peripheral blood mononuclear cells (PBMCs). The receptor's source is a human donor with classical Hodgkin lymphoma. The CDR3 protein is CASSLGVYNSPLHF. Here the CDR3 DNA reads TGTGCCAGCAGTTTAGGGGTCTATAATTCACCCCTCCACTTT.